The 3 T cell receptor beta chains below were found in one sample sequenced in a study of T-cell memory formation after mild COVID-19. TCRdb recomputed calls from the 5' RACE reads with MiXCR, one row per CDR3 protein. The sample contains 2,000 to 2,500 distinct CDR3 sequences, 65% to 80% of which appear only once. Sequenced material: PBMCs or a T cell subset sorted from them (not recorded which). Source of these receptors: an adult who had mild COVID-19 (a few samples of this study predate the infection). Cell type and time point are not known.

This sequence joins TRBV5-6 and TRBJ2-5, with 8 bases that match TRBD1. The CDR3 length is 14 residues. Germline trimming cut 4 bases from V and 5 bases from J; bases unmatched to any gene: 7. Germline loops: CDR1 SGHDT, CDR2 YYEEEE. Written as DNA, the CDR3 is TGTGCCAGCAGCACACCCGGGACAGGCGAGACCCAGTACTTC. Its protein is CASSTPGTGETQYF.

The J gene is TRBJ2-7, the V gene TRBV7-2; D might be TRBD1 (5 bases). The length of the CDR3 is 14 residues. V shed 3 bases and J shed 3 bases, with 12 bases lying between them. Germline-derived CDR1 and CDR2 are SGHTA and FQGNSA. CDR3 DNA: TGTGCCAGCAGCTTTAGCCCCAGGGTCTACGAGCAGTACTTC. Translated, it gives CASSFSPRVYEQYF.

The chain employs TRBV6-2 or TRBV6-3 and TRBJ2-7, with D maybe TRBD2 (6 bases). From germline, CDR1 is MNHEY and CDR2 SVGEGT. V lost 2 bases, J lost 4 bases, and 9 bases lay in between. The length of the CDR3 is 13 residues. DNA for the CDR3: TGTGCCAGCAGTTACCGACGGGGGTACGAGCAGTACGTC. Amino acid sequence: CASSYRRGYEQYV.